The 22 T cell receptor beta chains below were found in one sample sequenced in a study of blood T cell repertoires in COVID-19. This table comes from immunoSEQ multiplex PCR, and its TCRdb copy is limited to in-frame clones, with some not included. The table records around 84,000 clones, about 73% of them present only once. Sequenced sample: peripheral blood. These receptor sequences come from a man in his 60s with COVID-19, enrolled during active disease.

The chain links TRBV12-3 or TRBV12-4 to TRBJ2-7; 7 nucleotides agree with TRBD1. The CDR3 is 13 amino acids. V shed 7 bases, J shed 10 bases, and the junction held 13 bases outside the gene matches. The CDR3 DNA sequence: TGTGCCAGCACCCTAGGGGGCGGCTACCCTCAGTACTTC. Translating it yields CASTLGGGYPQYF.

The chain joins TRBV10-3 to TRBJ2-3; 10 bases line up with TRBD1. The germline V gene has CDR1 ENHRY and CDR2 SYGVKD. This CDR3 contains 13 residues. The junction had 5 bases not matched to a gene; V was cut back by 7 bases and J by 7 bases. The DNA of the CDR3 is TGTGCCATCAATGGACAGGGGGAAAATACGCAGTATTTT. Translating it yields CAINGQGENTQYF.

This clone was picked up a small number of times. The chain uses TRBV5-4 and TRBJ2-2; the D gene is possibly TRBD2 (5 bases). The CDR3 runs 16 residues. The germline V gene has CDR1 SGHNT and CDR2 YYREEE (reference sequence). Trimming took off 5 bases at V and 4 bases at J, with 18 bases between the two ends. In nucleotides, the CDR3 is TGTGCCAGCAGTCCCGGGCCAACTCGGGGCACCGGGGAGCTGTTTTTT. Its protein product is CASSPGPTRGTGELFF.

The chain has TRBV6-1 and TRBJ1-5, with TRBD1 identical over 7 bases. With 3 bases clipped from V and 5 bases from J, the junction kept 7 bases outside the gene matches. Germline V gene data show CDR1 as MNHNS and CDR2 as SASEGT. This CDR3 contains 15 residues. The CDR3 nucleotides read TGTGCCAGCAGTGAGCCAGACAGGGTATATCAGCCCCAGCATTTT. Amino acids: CASSEPDRVYQPQHF.

This chain connects TRBV27 to TRBJ1-1; D is unclear. The CDR3 contains 16 residues. Per the germline V gene, CDR1 is MNHEY and CDR2 is SMNVEV (reference sequence). The V end was cut by 4 bases, the J end by 1 base, with 16 bases between. The CDR3 reads CASSWSPGLTNTEAFF. CDR3 nucleotide sequence: TGTGCCAGCAGTTGGTCGCCAGGACTGACGAACACTGAAGCTTTCTTT.

The genes are TRBV12-3 or TRBV12-4 and TRBJ1-1; maybe TRBD1 (6 bases). The CDR3 totals 13 residues. V gave up 5 bases and J gave up 4 bases, with 11 bases separating them. CDR3 residues: CASSLGGGTEAFF. The CDR3 DNA follows: TGTGCCAGCAGTCTAGGAGGGGGCACTGAAGCTTTCTTT.

The chain carries TRBV11-1 and TRBJ2-5; the D is unclear. The CDR3 length is 13 residues. The V gene's germline CDR1 is SGHAT and CDR2 FQDESV (reference sequence). The V gene lost 5 bases and the J gene lost 1 base, with 8 bases spanning the gap. In nucleotides, the CDR3 is TGTGCCAGCAGCGCCAGGATCCAAGAGACCCAGTACTTC. Translating it yields CASSARIQETQYF.

The chain is built from TRBV7-9 and TRBJ2-6, with 9 bases that match TRBD1. V trimming: 5 bases; J trimming: 0 bases; junction bases outside the gene matches: 5. CDR1 and CDR2 from the germline V gene are SEHNR and FQNEAQ (reference sequence). The CDR3 is 17 residues long. CDR3 amino acids: CASSGGQGSSGANVLTF. CDR3 in DNA: TGTGCCAGCAGCGGGGGACAGGGCTCCTCTGGGGCCAACGTCCTGACTTTC.

The V call is TRBV2, the J call TRBJ2-2, with TRBD1 matching 7 bases. V lost 6 bases to trimming and J lost 2 bases; unmatched junction nucleotides: 6. Germline CDR1 and CDR2: SNHLY and FYNNEI. CDR3 length: 15 residues. The CDR3 nucleotides are TGTGCCAGCAGACCCGGGACAGAAAACACCGGGGAGCTGTTTTTT. As protein: CASRPGTENTGELFF.

This clone showed up just a few times. This chain uses TRBV27 with TRBJ2-7, with 12 bases that match TRBD1. The CDR3 covers 14 residues. Germline lookup yields CDR1 MNHEY and CDR2 SMNVEV (reference sequence). V shed 6 bases, J shed 9 bases, and the junction held 9 bases outside the gene matches. CDR3 sequence: CASRYRDRGLRQYF. The DNA of the CDR3 is TGTGCCAGCAGGTACCGGGACAGGGGGCTTCGGCAGTACTTC.

The chain joins TRBV7-3 to TRBJ2-3; 8 bases match TRBD2. This CDR3 is 17 amino acids long. Germline trimming cut 0 bases from V and 3 bases from J; bases unmatched to any gene: 8. The germline CDR1 and CDR2 sequences are SGHTA and FQGTGA. The CDR3 coding sequence is TGTGCCAGCAGCTTAACGTTTACTAGCGGAGGGACAGATACGCAGTATTTT. Its protein is CASSLTFTSGGTDTQYF.

The chain's CDR3 is CASLTGSQPQHF. The CDR3 coding sequence is TGTGCCAGTCTGACAGGGAGTCAGCCCCAGCATTTT. This chain connects TRBV12-3 or TRBV12-4 to TRBJ1-5, with TRBD1 identical over 7 bases. This CDR3 spans 12 amino acids. V lost 9 bases to trimming and J lost 6 bases; unmatched junction nucleotides: 5.

This chain connects TRBV7-3 to TRBJ1-1; D is uncertain. Germline V gene sequence: CDR1 SGHTA, CDR2 FQGTGA. The CDR3 runs to 14 residues. V shed 2 bases and J shed 6 bases, with 13 bases lying between them. This chain's CDR3 is CASSLSRVAPEAFF. Here the CDR3 DNA reads TGTGCCAGCAGCTTATCCCGGGTCGCGCCTGAAGCTTTCTTT.

This chain links TRBV5-8 with TRBJ2-3, with 7 positions matching TRBD2. V shed 4 bases, J shed 0 bases, and the junction held 11 bases outside the gene matches. The CDR3 has 17 residues. In germline, CDR1 is SGHTS, CDR2 YDEGEE. CDR3 loop: CASSVGTGLSSTDTQYF. The CDR3 region has the DNA TGTGCCAGCAGCGTGGGAACGGGACTATCTAGCACAGATACGCAGTATTTT.

The chain uses TRBV11-2 and TRBJ1-5; tentatively, D is TRBD1 (6 bases). Between the trimmed V and J ends, which lost 5 bases and 6 bases, there was a span of 14 bases. Germline CDR1 and CDR2: SGHAT and FQNNGV. The CDR3 extends over 14 amino acids. The CDR3 DNA reads TGTGCCAGCAGCGAGAGGGGGGGTTCTCAGCCCCAGCATTTT. Translating it yields CASSERGGSQPQHF.

This chain joins TRBV4-1 and TRBJ1-1; 8 bases fit TRBD1. Per germline, CDR1 MGHRA and CDR2 YSYEKL. The ends lost 4 bases at V and 6 bases at J; junction bases unmatched: 13. The CDR3 has 16 amino acids. DNA of the CDR3: TGCGCCAGCAGCCTAAGAGAAATACCGGGACAGGCTGAAGCTTTCTTT. It is translated as CASSLREIPGQAEAFF.

This chain joins TRBV27 and TRBJ1-1; D unresolved. The CDR3 totals 15 residues. CDR1 is MNHEY, CDR2 SMNVEV, per germline (reference sequence). V was shortened by 5 bases and J by 0 bases, with 13 bases between the two germline ends. In DNA, the CDR3 is TGTGCCAGCAGTACCATGGAAGACATGAACACTGAAGCTTTCTTT. It translates to CASSTMEDMNTEAFF.

This chain links TRBV2 with TRBJ2-3; D is possibly TRBD1 (6 bases). The CDR3 loop spans 13 amino acids. Germline V gene data show CDR1 as SNHLY and CDR2 as FYNNEI. V dropped 6 bases and J dropped 4 bases, with 11 bases sitting between them. Written as DNA, the CDR3 is TGTGCCAGCAGCGCCCGGACAGCAGATACGCAGTATTTT. Its protein is CASSARTADTQYF.

J is TRBJ1-6 and V is TRBV30; D is unclear. V lost 4 bases and J 3 bases, leaving 4 bases between the germline ends. The CDR3 has 12 residues. Germline CDR1 GTSNPN, CDR2 SVGIG (reference sequence). CDR3 in amino acids: CAWTFYNSPLHF. DNA for the CDR3: TGTGCCTGGACCTTCTATAATTCACCCCTCCACTTT. Looking up the rest from reference TRBV30 and TRBJ1-6 gives the full variable domain: SQTIHQWPATLVQPVGSPLSLECTVEGTSNPNLYWYRQAAGRGLQLLFYSVGIGQISSEVPQNLSASRPQDRQFILSSKKLLLSDSGFYLCAWTFYNSPLHFGNGTRLTVT.

This chain's CDR3 is CASRNRGSSYEQYF. The DNA for the CDR3 is TGTGCCAGTAGGAACAGGGGGAGCTCCTACGAGCAGTACTTC. The chain is built from TRBV19 and TRBJ2-7, with TRBD1 identical over 8 bases. CDR3 length equals 14 residues. V gave up 6 bases and J gave up 0 bases; unmatched junction bases: 4. Germline CDR1 LNHDA, CDR2 SQIVND (reference sequence).

V usage is TRBV5-1 and J usage is TRBJ1-5; D gene uncertain. The CDR3 spans 13 residues. The germline V gene encodes CDR1 SGHRS and CDR2 YFSETQ. The ends were cut back, 0 bases at V and 7 bases at J, with 8 bases in the middle. This chain's CDR3 is CASSLGGSQPQHF. The CDR3 coding sequence is TGCGCCAGCAGCTTGGGCGGTTCCCAGCCCCAGCATTTT.

The chain couples TRBV9 to TRBJ2-5, with 11 bases matching TRBD2. CDR1 SGDLS and CDR2 YYNGEE come from the germline V gene. J was trimmed by 1 base and V by 0 bases; bases with no gene match: 8. The CDR3 runs to 18 residues. The CDR3 spells CASSVEGSGGAPQETQYF. DNA of the CDR3: TGTGCCAGCAGCGTAGAGGGTAGCGGGGGGGCCCCCCAAGAGACCCAGTACTTC.